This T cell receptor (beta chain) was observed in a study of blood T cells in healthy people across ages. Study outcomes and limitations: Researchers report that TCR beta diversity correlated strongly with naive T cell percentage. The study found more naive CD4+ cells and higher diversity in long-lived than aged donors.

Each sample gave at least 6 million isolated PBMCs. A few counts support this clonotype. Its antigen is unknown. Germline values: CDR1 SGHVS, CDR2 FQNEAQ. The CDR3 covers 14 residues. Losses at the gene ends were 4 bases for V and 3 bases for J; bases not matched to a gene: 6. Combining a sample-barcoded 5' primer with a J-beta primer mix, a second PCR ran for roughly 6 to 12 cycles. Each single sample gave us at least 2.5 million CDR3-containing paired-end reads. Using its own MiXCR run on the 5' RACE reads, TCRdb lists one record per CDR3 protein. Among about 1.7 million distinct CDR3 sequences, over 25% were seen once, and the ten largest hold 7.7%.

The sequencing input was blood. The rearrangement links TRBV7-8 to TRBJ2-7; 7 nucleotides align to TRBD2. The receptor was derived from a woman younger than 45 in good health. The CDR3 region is CASSSGLENYEQYF. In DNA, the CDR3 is TGTGCCAGCAGCTCTGGACTAGAGAACTACGAGCAGTACTTC.